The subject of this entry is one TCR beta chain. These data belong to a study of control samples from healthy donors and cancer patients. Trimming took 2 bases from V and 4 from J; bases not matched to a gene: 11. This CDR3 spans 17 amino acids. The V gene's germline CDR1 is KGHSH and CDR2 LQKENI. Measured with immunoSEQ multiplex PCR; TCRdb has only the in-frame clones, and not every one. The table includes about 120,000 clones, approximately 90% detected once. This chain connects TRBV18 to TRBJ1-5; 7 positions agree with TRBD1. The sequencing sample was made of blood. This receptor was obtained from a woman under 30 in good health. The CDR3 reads CASSPSRTGTANQPQHF. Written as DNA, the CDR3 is TGTGCCAGCTCACCATCTAGAACCGGGACAGCGAATCAGCCCCAGCATTTT.